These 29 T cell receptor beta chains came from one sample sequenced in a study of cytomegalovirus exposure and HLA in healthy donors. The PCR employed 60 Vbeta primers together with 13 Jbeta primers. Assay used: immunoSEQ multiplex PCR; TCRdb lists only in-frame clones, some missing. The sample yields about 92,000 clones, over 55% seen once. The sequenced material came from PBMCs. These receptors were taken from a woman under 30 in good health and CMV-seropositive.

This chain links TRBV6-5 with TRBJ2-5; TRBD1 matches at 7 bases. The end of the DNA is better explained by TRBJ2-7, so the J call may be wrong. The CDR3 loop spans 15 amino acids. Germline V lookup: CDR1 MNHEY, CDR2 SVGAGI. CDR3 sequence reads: CASSYEGTAYYEQYF. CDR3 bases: TGTGCCAGCAGTTACGAAGGGACAGCCTACTACGAGCAGTACTTC.

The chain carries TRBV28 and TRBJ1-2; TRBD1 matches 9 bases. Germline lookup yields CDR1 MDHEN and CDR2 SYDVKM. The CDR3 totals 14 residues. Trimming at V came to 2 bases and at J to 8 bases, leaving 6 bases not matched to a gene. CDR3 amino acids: CASSLDRGVEGYTF. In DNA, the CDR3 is TGTGCCAGCAGTTTAGACAGGGGGGTTGAAGGCTACACCTTC.

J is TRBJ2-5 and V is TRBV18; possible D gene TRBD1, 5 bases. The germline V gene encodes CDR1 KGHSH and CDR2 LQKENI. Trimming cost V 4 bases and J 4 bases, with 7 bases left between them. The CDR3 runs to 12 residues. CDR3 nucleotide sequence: TGTGCCAGCTCACTTCAGGGAGAGACCCAGTACTTC. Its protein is CASSLQGETQYF. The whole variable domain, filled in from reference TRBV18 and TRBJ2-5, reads NAGVMQNPRHLVRRRGQEARLRCSPMKGHSHVYWYRQLPEEGLKFMVYLQKENIIDESGMPKERFSAEFPKEGPSILRIQQVVRGDSAAYFCASSLQGETQYFGPGTRLLVL.

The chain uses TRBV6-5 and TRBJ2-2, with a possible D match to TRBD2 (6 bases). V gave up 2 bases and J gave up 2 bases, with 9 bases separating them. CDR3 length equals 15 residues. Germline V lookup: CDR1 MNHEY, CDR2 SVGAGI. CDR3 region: CASSYRTTNTGELFF. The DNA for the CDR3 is TGTGCCAGCAGTTACAGGACTACCAACACCGGGGAGCTGTTTTTT.

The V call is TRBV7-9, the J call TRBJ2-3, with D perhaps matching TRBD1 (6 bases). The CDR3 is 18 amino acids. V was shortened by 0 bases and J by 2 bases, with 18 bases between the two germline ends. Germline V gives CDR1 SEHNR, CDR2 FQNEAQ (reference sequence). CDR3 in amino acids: CASSLALGLEGVTDTQYF. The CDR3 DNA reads TGTGCCAGCAGCTTAGCGCTCGGGCTAGAGGGGGTCACAGATACGCAGTATTTT.

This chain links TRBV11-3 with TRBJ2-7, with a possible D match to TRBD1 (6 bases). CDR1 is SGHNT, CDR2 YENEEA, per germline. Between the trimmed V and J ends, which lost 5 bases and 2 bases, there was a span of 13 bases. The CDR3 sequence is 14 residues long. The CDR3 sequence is CASSRRAGAYEQYF. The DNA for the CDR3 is TGTGCCAGCAGCCGGCGGGCAGGGGCCTACGAGCAGTACTTC.

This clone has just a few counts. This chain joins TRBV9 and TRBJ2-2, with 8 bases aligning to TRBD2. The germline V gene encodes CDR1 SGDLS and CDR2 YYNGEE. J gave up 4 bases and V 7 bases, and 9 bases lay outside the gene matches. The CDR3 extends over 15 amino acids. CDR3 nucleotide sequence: TGTGCCAGCCGACGGGGGGGGGATTCCACCGGGGAGCTGTTTTTT. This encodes CASRRGGDSTGELFF. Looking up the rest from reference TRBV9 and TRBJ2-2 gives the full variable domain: DSGVTQTPKHLITATGQRVTLRCSPRSGDLSVYWYQQSLDQGLQFLIQYYNGEERAKGNILERFSAQQFPDLHSELNLSSLELGDSALYFCASRRGGDSTGELFFGEGSRLTVL.

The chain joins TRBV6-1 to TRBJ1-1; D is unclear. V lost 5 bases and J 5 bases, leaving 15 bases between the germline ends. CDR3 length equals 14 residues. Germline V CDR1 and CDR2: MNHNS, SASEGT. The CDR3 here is CASSFGLGGTEAFF. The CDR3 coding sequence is TGTGCCAGCAGTTTCGGTCTGGGAGGGACTGAAGCTTTCTTT.

The CDR3 nucleotides are TGTGCCAGCAGTTACTATGAAGCGGGACCCCAAGAGACCCAGTACTTC. It codes for CASSYYEAGPQETQYF. The chain couples TRBV6-5 to TRBJ2-5; TRBD2 aligns across 7 bases. From germline, CDR1 is MNHEY and CDR2 SVGAGI. Losses at the gene ends were 1 base for V and 1 base for J; bases not matched to a gene: 6. There are 16 residues in the CDR3.

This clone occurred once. The CDR3: CASTDNTEAFF. DNA for the CDR3: TGTGCCAGCACAGATAACACTGAAGCTTTCTTT. This chain connects TRBV25-1 to TRBJ1-1; no clear D gene. Germline-derived CDR1 and CDR2 are MGHDK and SYGVNS. Trimming pared 7 bases from V and 2 bases from J, leaving 5 bases between. This CDR3 has 11 residues. The full variable domain, its missing parts supplied by reference TRBV25-1 and TRBJ1-1, is EADIYQTPRYLVIGTGKKITLECSQTMGHDKMYWYQQDPGMELHLIHYSYGVNSTEKGDLSSESTVSRIRTEHFPLTLESARPSHTSQYLCASTDNTEAFFGQGTRLTVV.

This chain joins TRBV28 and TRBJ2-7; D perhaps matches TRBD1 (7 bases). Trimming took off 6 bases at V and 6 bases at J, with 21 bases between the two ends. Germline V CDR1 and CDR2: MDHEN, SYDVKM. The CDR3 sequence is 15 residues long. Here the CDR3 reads CASSQGGGRAGEQYF. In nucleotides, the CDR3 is TGTGCCAGCAGCCAGGGGGGTGGTAGGGCTGGCGAGCAGTACTTC.

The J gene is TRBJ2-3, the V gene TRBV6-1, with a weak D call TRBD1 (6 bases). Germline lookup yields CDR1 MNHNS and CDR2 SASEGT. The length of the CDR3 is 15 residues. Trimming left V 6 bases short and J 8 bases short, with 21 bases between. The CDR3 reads CASSAVAGAAGTQYF. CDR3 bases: TGTGCCAGCAGCGCGGTGGCAGGGGCGGCTGGTACGCAGTATTTT.

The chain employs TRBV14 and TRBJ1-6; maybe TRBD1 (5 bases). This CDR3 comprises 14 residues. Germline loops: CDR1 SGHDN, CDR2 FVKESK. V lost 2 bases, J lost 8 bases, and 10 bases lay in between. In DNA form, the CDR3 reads TGTGCCAGCAGCCAACAGGGTTTGCATTCACCCCTCCACTTT. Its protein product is CASSQQGLHSPLHF.

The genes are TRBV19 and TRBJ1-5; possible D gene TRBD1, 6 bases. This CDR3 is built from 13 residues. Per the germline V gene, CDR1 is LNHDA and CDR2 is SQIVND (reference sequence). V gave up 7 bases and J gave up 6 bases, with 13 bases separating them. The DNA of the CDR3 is TGTGCCAGTACCGGAGTCAGGGGTCAGCCCCAGCATTTT. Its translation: CASTGVRGQPQHF.

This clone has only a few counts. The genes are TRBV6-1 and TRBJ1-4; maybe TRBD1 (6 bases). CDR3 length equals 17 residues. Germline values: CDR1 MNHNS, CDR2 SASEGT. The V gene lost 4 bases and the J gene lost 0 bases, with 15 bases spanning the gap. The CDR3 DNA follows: TGTGCCAGCAGTGGGAGCAACAGGGCTTCAACTAATGAAAAACTGTTTTTT. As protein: CASSGSNRASTNEKLFF.

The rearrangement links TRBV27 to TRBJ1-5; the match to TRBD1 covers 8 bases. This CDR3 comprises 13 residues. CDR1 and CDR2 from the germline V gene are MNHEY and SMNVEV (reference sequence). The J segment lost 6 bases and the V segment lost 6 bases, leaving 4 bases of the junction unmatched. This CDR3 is CASRYTGGQPQHF. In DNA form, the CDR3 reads TGTGCCAGCAGGTATACAGGGGGTCAGCCCCAGCATTTT.

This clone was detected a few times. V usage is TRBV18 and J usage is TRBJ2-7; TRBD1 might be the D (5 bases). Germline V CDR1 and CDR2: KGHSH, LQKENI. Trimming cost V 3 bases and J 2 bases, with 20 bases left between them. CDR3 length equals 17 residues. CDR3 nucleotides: TGTGCCAGCTCACCTCTAAGGCAGGGTCCTAAGACCTACGAGCAGTACTTC. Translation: CASSPLRQGPKTYEQYF.

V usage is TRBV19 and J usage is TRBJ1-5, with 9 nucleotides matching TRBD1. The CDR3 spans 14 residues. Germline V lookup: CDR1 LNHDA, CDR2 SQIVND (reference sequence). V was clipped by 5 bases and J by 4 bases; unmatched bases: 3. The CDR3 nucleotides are TGTGCCAGTAGTCTGGGACAGGGAAATCAGCCCCAGCATTTT. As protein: CASSLGQGNQPQHF. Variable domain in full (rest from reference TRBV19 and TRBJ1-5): DGGITQSPKYLFRKEGQNVTLSCEQNLNHDAMYWYRQDPGQGLRLIYYSQIVNDFQKGDIAEGYSVSREKKESFPLTVTSAQKNPTAFYLCASSLGQGNQPQHFGDGTRLSIL.

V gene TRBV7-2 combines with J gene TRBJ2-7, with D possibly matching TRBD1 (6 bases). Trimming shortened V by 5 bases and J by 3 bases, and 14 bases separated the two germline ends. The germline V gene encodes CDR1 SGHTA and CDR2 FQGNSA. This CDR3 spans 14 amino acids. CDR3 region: CASSSPDRYYEQYF. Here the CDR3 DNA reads TGTGCCAGCAGCAGTCCGGACAGATACTACGAGCAGTACTTC.

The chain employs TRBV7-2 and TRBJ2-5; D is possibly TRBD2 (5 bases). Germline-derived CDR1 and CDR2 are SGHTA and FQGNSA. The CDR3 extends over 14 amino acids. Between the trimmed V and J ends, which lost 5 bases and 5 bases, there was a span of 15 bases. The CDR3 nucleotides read TGTGCCAGCAGCATCCGGACGAGAGGGGAGACCCAGTACTTC. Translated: CASSIRTRGETQYF. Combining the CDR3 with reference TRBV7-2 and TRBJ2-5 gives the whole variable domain GAGVSQSPSNKVTEKGKDVELRCDPISGHTALYWYRQSLGQGLEFLIYFQGNSAPDKSGLPSDRFSAERTGGSVSTLTIQRTQQEDSAVYLCASSIRTRGETQYFGPGTRLLVL.

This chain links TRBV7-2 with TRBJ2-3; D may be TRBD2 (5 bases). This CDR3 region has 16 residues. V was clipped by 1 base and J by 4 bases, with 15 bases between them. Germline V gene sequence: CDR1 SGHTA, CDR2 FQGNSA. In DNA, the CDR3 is TGTGCCAGCAGCTTAGGGGCTAGCCGATTATCAGATACGCAGTATTTT. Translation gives CASSLGASRLSDTQYF.

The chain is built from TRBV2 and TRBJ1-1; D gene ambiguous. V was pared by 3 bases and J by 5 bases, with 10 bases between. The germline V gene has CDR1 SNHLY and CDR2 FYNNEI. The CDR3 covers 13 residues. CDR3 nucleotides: TGTGCCAGCAGTGAGAGTCAGACTACTGAAGCTTTCTTT. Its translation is CASSESQTTEAFF.

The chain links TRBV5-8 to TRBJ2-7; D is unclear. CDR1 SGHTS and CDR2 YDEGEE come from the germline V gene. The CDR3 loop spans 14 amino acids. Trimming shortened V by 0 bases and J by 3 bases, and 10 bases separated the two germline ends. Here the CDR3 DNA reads TGTGCCAGCAGCTTGGAAGTAGTCCTCTACGAGCAGTACTTC. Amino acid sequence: CASSLEVVLYEQYF.

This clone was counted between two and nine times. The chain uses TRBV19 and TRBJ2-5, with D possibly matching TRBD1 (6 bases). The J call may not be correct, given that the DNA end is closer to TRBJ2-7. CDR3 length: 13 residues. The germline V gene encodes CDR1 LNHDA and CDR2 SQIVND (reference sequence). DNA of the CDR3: TGTGCCAGTAGGGCGACAGGAGATTACGAGCAGTACTTC. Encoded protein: CASRATGDYEQYF.

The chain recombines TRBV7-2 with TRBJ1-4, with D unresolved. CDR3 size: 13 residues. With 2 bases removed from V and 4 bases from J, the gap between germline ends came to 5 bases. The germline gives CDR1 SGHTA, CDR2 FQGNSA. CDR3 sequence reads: CASSLRVNEKLFF. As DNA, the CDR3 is TGTGCCAGCAGCTTACGGGTTAATGAAAAACTGTTTTTT.

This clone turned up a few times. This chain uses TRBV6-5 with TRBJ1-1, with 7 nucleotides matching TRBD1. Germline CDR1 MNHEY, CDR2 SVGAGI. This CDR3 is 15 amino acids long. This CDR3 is CVTGANPFANTEAFF. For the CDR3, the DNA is TGTGTCACAGGGGCTAATCCGTTCGCGAACACTGAAGCTTTCTTT.

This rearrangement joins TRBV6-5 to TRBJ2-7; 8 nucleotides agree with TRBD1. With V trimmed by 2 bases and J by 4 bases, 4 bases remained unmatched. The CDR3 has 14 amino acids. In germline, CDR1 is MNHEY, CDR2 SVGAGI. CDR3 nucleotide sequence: TGTGCCAGCAGTTACGGGACAGGTATTTACGAGCAGTACTTC. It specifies CASSYGTGIYEQYF.

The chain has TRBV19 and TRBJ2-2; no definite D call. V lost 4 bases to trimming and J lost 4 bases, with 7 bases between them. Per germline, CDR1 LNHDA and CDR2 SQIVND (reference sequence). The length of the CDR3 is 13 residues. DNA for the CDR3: TGTGCCAGTAGTACAACAACCACCGGGGAGCTGTTTTTT. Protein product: CASSTTTTGELFF.

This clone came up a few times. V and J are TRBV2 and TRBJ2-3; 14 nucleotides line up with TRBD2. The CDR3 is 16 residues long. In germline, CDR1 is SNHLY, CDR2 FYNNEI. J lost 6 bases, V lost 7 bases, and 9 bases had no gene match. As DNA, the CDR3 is TGTGCCAGCATTATTGGGGGACTAGCGGGAGAGGATACGCAGTATTTT. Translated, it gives CASIIGGLAGEDTQYF. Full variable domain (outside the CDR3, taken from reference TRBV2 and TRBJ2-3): EPEVTQTPSHQVTQMGQEVILRCVPISNHLYFYWYRQILGQKVEFLVSFYNNEISEKSEIFDDQFSVERPDGSNFTLKIRSTKLEDSAMYFCASIIGGLAGEDTQYFGPGTRLTVL.